The present T cell receptor beta chain was sequenced within a study of cytomegalovirus exposure and HLA in healthy donors. Donors were ostensibly healthy at sampling, although undocumented immune exposures were probable. V gave up 5 bases and J gave up 4 bases, with 14 bases separating them. The germline gives CDR1 LNHDA, CDR2 SQIVND (reference sequence). CDR3 size: 14 residues. It was with 60 Vbeta and 13 Jbeta primers that the PCR ran. Generated by immunoSEQ multiplex PCR, the TCRdb table keeps only in-frame clones and is missing some. The profile covers 250,000 to 350,000 clones, with 80% to 90% appearing a single time and less than 4.5% taken by the ten largest.

Sequenced input: PBMCs. The TCR sequence derives from a middle-aged man in good health and CMV-seropositive. The chain employs TRBV19 and TRBJ1-2, with a weak D call TRBD1 (6 bases). The CDR3 spells CASSARQATYGYTF. CDR3 DNA sequence: TGTGCCAGTAGTGCCCGACAGGCGACCTATGGCTACACCTTC.